Sequencing of this TCR beta chain was carried out in a study of shared clonotypes between healthy human individuals. Germline CDR1 and CDR2: SGHNT and YYREEE (reference sequence). The CDR3 runs 14 residues. V trimming: 2 bases; J trimming: 4 bases; junction bases outside the gene matches: 5. An approximately 180 ng quantity of DNA, around 30,000 T cell genomes, went into the sorted-subset replicate PCRs. Clones were read by immunoSEQ multiplex PCR, and TCRdb kept only the in-frame ones, dropping some. Counted here are 190,000 or so clones, approximately 62% occurring once; the ten biggest clones make up 10%.

This receptor was taken from a man aged 25-45 years in good health. Input material: memory CD4+ T cells sorted from blood. Subset in this sample: CD45RA-negative fraction. The chain recombines TRBV5-4 with TRBJ1-1; 7 nucleotides line up with TRBD1. The CDR3 sequence: CASSLGGAGTEAFF. The CDR3 DNA sequence: TGTGCCAGCAGCTTAGGGGGCGCGGGCACTGAAGCTTTCTTT. Full variable domain (missing parts from reference TRBV5-4 and TRBJ1-1): ETGVTQSPTHLIKTRGQQVTLRCSSQSGHNTVSWYQQALGQGPQFIFQYYREEENGRGNFPPRFSGLQFPNYSSELNVNALELDDSALYLCASSLGGAGTEAFFGQGTRLTVV.